This paragraph covers one TCR beta chain sequence. What it binds is unknown. Other DNA sequences in the same sample also yield this CDR3. This sample stems from a study of cytomegalovirus exposure and HLA in healthy donors. Study-wide findings and caveats: Within an earlier analysis, most TCR beta V segments proved productive either about 90% or about 30% of the time. Later examination showed HLA-associated TCR beta chains had greater clonal expansion than equally common others. A later analysis linked some 17,000 TCR beta sequences to HLA alleles at 0.05 false discovery rate.

V shed 3 bases, J shed 4 bases, and the junction held 4 bases outside the gene matches. In germline, CDR1 is LNHDA, CDR2 SQIVND (reference sequence). CDR3 size: 15 residues. The PCR used 60 Vbeta and 13 Jbeta primers. Assay used: immunoSEQ multiplex PCR; TCRdb lists only in-frame clones, some missing. Of under 50,000 clones listed, 55% to 75% were seen once; the top ten hold about 17%. The chain is built from TRBV19 and TRBJ1-4; 8 positions agree with TRBD1. Sequencing was done on a sample of PBMCs. This TCR derives from a man aged 50 to 59 in good health and CMV-seropositive. The CDR3 protein is CASSIGTGGNEKLFF. The CDR3 DNA sequence: TGTGCCAGTAGTATTGGTACAGGGGGTAATGAAAAACTGTTTTTT.